This T cell receptor beta chain was captured by sequencing in a study of control samples from healthy donors and cancer patients. Germline V gene sequence: CDR1 ENHRY, CDR2 SYGVKD. Trimming took 7 bases from V and 5 from J, leaving 12 bases between them. This CDR3 is built from 13 residues. TCRdb keeps only in-frame clones here, not all; method: immunoSEQ multiplex PCR. The sample holds almost 85,000 clones, 85% to 95% seen once. What was sequenced was blood. The chain uses TRBV10-3 and TRBJ2-1; no clear D. The TCR was taken from a young woman in good health. CDR3 amino acids: CAIMKANNNEQFF. The DNA for the CDR3 is TGTGCCATCATGAAGGCCAACAACAATGAGCAGTTCTTC.